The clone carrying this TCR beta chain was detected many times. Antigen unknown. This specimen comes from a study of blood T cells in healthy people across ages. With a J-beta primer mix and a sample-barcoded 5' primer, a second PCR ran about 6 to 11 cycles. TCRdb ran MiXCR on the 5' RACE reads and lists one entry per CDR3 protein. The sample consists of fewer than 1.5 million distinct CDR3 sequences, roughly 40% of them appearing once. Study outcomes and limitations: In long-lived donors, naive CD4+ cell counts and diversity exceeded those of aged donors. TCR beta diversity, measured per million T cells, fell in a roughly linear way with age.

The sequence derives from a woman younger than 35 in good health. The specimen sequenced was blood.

CDR3 loop: CASSYQSSPSYEQYF. CDR3 in DNA: TGTGCCAGCAGTTACCAGTCCTCCCCCTCCTACGAGCAGTACTTC. The V call is TRBV6-5, the J call TRBJ2-7; unclear D gene. The germline gives CDR1 MNHEY, CDR2 SVGAGI. This CDR3 contains 15 residues. V dropped 2 bases and J dropped 0 bases, with 11 bases sitting between them.